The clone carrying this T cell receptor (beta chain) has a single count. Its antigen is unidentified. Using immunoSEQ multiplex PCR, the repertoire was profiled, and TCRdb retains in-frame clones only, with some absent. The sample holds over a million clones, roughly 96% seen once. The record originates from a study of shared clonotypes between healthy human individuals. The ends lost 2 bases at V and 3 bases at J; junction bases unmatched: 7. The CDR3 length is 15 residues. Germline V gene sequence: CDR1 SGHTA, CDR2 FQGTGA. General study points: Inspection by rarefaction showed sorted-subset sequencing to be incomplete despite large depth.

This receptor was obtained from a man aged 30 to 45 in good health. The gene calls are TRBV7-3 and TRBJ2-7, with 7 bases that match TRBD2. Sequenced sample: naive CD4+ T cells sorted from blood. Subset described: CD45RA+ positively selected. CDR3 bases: TGTGCCAGCAGCTTAGGACCGCGGGACTACTACGAGCAGTACTTC. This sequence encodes CASSLGPRDYYEQYF.